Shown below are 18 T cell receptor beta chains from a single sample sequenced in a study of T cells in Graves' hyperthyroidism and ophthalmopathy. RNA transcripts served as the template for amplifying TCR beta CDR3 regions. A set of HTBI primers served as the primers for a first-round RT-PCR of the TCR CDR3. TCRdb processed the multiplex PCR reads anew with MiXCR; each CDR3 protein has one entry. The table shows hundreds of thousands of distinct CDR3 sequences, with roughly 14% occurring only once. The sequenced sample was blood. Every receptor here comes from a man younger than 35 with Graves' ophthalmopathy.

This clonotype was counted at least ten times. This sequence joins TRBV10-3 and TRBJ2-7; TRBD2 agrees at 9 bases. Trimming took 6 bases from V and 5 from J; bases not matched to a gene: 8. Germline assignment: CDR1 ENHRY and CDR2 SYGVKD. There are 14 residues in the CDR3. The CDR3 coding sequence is TGTGCCATCAGGGAGGGACTAGCCATACACGAGCAGTACTTC. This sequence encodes CAIREGLAIHEQYF.

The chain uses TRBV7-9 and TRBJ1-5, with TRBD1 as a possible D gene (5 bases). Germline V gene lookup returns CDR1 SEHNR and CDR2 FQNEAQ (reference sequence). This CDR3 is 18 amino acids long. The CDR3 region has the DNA TGTGCTAATCTATGGGGACGAAGGATCCCATATAGCAATCAGCCCCAGCATTTT. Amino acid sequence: CANLWGRRIPYSNQPQHF. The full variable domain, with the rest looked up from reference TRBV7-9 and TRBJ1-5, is DTGVSQNPRHKITKRGQNVTFRCDPISEHNRLYWYRQTLGQGPEFLTYFQNEAQLEKSRLLSDRFSAERPKGSFSTLEIQRTEQGDSAMYLCANLWGRRIPYSNQPQHFGDGTRLSIL.

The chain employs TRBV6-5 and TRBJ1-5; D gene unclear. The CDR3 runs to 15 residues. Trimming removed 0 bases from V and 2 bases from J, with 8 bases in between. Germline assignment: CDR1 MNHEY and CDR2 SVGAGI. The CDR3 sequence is CASSYSPSGNQPQHF. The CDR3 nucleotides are TGTGCCAGCAGTTACTCCCCGTCAGGCAATCAGCCCCAGCATTTT.

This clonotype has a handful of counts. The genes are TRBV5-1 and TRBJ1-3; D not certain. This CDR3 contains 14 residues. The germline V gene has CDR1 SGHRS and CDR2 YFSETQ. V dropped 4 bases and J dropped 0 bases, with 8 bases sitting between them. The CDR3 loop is CASSVEASGNTIYF. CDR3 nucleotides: TGCGCCAGCAGCGTGGAAGCCTCTGGAAACACCATATATTTT.

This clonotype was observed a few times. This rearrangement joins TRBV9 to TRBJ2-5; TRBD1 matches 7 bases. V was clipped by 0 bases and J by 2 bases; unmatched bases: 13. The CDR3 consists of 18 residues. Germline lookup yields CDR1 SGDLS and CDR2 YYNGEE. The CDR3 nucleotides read TGTGCCAGCAGCGTAGGAGAGGGACAGCTGTTCCGGCAAGAGACCCAGTACTTC. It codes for CASSVGEGQLFRQETQYF.

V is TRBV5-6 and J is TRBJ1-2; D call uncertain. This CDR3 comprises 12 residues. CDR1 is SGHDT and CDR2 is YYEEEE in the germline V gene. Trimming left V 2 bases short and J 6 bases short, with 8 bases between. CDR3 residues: CASSFWGDGYTF. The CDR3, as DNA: TGTGCCAGCAGCTTTTGGGGAGATGGCTACACCTTC.

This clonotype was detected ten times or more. The CDR3 sequence: CASSLSWGSLYGYTF. CDR3 coding DNA: TGTGCCAGCAGTTTGTCCTGGGGCAGCCTGTATGGCTACACCTTC. This chain links TRBV27 with TRBJ1-2; TRBD1 is a possible D gene (5 bases). Trimming stripped 3 bases from V and 5 bases from J, with 16 bases between. This CDR3 is built from 15 residues. Germline assignment: CDR1 MNHEY and CDR2 SMNVEV (reference sequence).

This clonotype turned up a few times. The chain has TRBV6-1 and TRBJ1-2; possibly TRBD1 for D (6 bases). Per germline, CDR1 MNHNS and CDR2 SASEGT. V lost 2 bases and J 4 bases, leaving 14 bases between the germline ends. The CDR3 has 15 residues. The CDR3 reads CASSESWGPGYGYTF. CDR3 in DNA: TGTGCCAGCAGTGAAAGCTGGGGGCCCGGCTATGGCTACACCTTC.

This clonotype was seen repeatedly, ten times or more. CDR3 DNA: TGCGCCAGCAGCTTGGACGGGAGGGAGAGCACAGATACGCAGTATTTT. Translated, it gives CASSLDGRESTDTQYF. This chain links TRBV5-1 with TRBJ2-3; 8 bases fit TRBD2. V gave up 0 bases and J gave up 0 bases; unmatched junction bases: 3. The CDR3 is 16 residues long. CDR1 is SGHRS and CDR2 is YFSETQ in the germline V gene.

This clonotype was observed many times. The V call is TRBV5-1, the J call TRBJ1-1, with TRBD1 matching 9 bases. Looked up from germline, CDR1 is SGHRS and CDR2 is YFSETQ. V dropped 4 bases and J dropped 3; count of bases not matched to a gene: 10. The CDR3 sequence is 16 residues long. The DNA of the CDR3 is TGCGCCAGCAGCCCGATCTACAGGGGGCTGGACACTGAAGCTTTCTTT. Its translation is CASSPIYRGLDTEAFF. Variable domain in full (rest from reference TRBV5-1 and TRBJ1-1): KAGVTQTPRYLIKTRGQQVTLSCSPISGHRSVSWYQQTPGQGLQFLFEYFSETQRNKGNFPGRFSGRQFSNSRSEMNVSTLELGDSALYLCASSPIYRGLDTEAFFGQGTRLTVV.

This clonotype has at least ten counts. As DNA, the CDR3 is TGTGCCAGCAGTCGGACTAGCGGGGGGACTTACAATGAGCAGTTCTTC. As protein: CASSRTSGGTYNEQFF. The chain employs TRBV12-3 or TRBV12-4 and TRBJ2-1, with 14 bases matching TRBD2. This CDR3 comprises 16 residues. After removal of 5 bases from V and 4 bases from J, the junction contained 4 bases not matched to a gene.

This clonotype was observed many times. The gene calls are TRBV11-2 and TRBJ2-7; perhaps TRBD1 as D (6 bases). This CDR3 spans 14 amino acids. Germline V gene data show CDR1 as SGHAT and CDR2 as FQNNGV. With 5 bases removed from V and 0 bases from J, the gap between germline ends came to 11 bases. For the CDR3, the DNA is TGTGCCAGCAGCAAAGGACAGCTCTCCTACGAGCAGTACTTC. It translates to CASSKGQLSYEQYF.

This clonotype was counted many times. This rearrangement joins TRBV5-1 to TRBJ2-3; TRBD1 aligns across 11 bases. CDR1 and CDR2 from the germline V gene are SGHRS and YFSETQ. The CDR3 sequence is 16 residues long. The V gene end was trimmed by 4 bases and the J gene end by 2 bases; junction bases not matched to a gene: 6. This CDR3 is CASSPGQGAFTDTQYF. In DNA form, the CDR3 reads TGCGCCAGCAGCCCAGGACAGGGGGCTTTCACAGATACGCAGTATTTT.

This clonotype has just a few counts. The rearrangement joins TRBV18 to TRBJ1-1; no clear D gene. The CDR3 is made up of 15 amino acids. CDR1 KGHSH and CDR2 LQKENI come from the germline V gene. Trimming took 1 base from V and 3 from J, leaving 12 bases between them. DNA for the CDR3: TGTGCCAGCTCACCACTGGAAGGGAGTCACACTGAAGCTTTCTTT. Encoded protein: CASSPLEGSHTEAFF.

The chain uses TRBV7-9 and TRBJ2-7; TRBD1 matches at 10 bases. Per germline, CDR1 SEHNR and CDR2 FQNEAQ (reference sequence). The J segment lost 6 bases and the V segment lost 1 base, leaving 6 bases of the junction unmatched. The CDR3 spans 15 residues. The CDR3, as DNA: TGTGCCAGCAGCTTAGTTTGGGACAGGGGATCCGAGCAGTACTTC. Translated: CASSLVWDRGSEQYF.

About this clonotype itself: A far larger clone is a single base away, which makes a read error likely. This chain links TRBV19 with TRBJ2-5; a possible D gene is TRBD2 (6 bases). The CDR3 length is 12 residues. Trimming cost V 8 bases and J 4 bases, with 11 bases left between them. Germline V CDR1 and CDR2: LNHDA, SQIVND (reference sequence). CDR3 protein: CASRPAGETQYF. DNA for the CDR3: TGTGCCAGTCGACCAGCGGGAGAGACCCAGTACTTC.

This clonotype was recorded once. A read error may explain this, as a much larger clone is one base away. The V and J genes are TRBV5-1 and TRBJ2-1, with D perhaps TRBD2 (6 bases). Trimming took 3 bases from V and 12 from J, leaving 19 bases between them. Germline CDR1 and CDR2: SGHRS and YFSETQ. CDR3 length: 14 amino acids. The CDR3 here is CASSSYGAPGGQFF. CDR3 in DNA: TGCGCCAGCAGCTCCTACGGGGCCCCCGGGGGGCAGTTCTTC. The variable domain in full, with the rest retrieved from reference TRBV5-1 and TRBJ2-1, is KAGVTQTPRYLIKTRGQQVTLSCSPISGHRSVSWYQQTPGQGLQFLFEYFSETQRNKGNFPGRFSGRQFSNSRSEMNVSTLELGDSALYLCASSSYGAPGGQFFGPGTRLTVL.

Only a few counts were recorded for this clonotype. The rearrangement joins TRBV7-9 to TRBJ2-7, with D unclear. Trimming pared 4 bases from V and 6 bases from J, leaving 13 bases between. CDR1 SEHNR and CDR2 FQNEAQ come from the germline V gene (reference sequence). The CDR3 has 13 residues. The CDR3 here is CASSSRVATEQYF. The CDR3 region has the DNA TGTGCCAGCAGCTCCCGCGTGGCTACCGAGCAGTACTTC.